A single sample gave rise to the 21 T cell receptor beta chains below, sequenced in a study of blood T cell repertoires in COVID-19. TCRdb's copy holds only in-frame clones and misses some; the assay was immunoSEQ multiplex PCR. Of around 310,000 clones in the sample, about 89% were seen once. Source material: PBMCs or T cells enriched from blood (not recorded which). The receptors were gathered from a woman between 40 and 50 years old who had recovered from COVID-19.

This chain uses TRBV5-6 with TRBJ1-1, with D unclear. The V and J ends lost 0 bases and 1 base respectively, with 7 bases between them. The CDR3 totals 14 residues. Germline loops: CDR1 SGHDT, CDR2 YYEEEE. CDR3 nucleotide sequence: TGTGCCAGCAGCTTGGGGGCCAGGAACACTGAAGCTTTCTTT. Translating gives CASSLGARNTEAFF.

The chain joins TRBV7-8 to TRBJ2-3; D uncertain. The CDR3 has 15 residues. Deletions cut 5 bases from V and 1 base from J, with 13 bases between. CDR1 is SGHVS, CDR2 FQNEAQ, per germline. CDR3 amino acids: CASSNRSRGTDTQYF. The CDR3, as DNA: TGTGCCAGCAGCAACCGCTCCCGGGGCACAGATACGCAGTATTTT.

This sequence joins TRBV30 and TRBJ2-2, with 10 bases lining up with TRBD1. The CDR3 totals 15 residues. Germline assignment: CDR1 GTSNPN and CDR2 SVGIG (reference sequence). Trimming took 2 bases from V and 5 from J; bases not matched to a gene: 5. The CDR3 protein is CAWSRQGALTGELFF. CDR3 DNA sequence: TGTGCCTGGAGTCGACAGGGGGCGTTGACCGGGGAGCTGTTTTTT.

This clone was detected once. The V and J genes are TRBV15 and TRBJ2-7, with TRBD1 matching over 8 bases. The CDR3 spans 16 residues. CDR1 and CDR2 (germline): LNHNV, YYDKDF (reference sequence). The V and J ends lost 2 bases and 5 bases, in that order; junction bases with no gene match: 11. The CDR3 loop reads CATSRRTGSFRDEQYF. Written as DNA, the CDR3 is TGTGCCACCAGCAGAAGGACAGGGAGCTTTCGCGACGAGCAGTACTTC.

This clone was seen only once. The chain has TRBV9 and TRBJ1-5; D not resolved. This CDR3 comprises 15 residues. The germline V gene has CDR1 SGDLS and CDR2 YYNGEE. V was shortened by 0 bases and J by 5 bases, with 12 bases between the two germline ends. The CDR3 DNA reads TGTGCCAGCAGCGTAGGAGGCCGGTCGGATCAGCCCCAGCATTTT. Residues: CASSVGGRSDQPQHF.

The genes are TRBV9 and TRBJ2-1, with 9 bases aligning to TRBD2. The J segment lost 8 bases and the V segment lost 4 bases, leaving 13 bases of the junction unmatched. The CDR3 runs to 16 residues. The V gene's germline CDR1 is SGDLS and CDR2 YYNGEE. The CDR3 loop reads CASSPVGGRGMDEQFF. In nucleotides, the CDR3 is TGTGCCAGCAGCCCCGTCGGCGGGAGGGGGATGGATGAGCAGTTCTTC.

The chain couples TRBV4-2 to TRBJ2-7; 8 positions agree with TRBD2. The CDR3 extends over 14 amino acids. Losses at the gene ends were 4 bases for V and 7 bases for J; bases not matched to a gene: 9. CDR1 and CDR2 (germline): LGHNA, YNFKEQ. The CDR3 DNA sequence: TGTGCCAGCAGCCTAAGGACTAGCTTTGGGGAGCAGTACTTC. It codes for CASSLRTSFGEQYF.

V and J are TRBV6-5 and TRBJ2-5; 9 nucleotides line up with TRBD2. V trimming: 6 bases; J trimming: 2 bases; junction bases outside the gene matches: 7. CDR3 length equals 15 residues. The V gene's germline CDR1 is MNHEY and CDR2 SVGAGI. In nucleotides, the CDR3 is TGTGCCAGCAGCTCGACTAGCGGATTTCAAGAGACCCAGTACTTC. Encoded protein: CASSSTSGFQETQYF.

This clone showed up just once. The rearrangement joins TRBV28 to TRBJ2-2; 10 nucleotides line up with TRBD2. Germline V CDR1 and CDR2: MDHEN, SYDVKM. The CDR3 spans 17 residues. Trimming at V came to 4 bases and at J to 4 bases, leaving 9 bases not matched to a gene. Here the CDR3 reads CASSSQQLAGATGELFF. The CDR3 DNA reads as TGTGCCAGCAGTTCACAACAGCTAGCGGGGGCCACCGGGGAGCTGTTTTTT.

The rearrangement joins TRBV5-1 to TRBJ1-6; tentative D call: TRBD1 (6 bases). Per germline, CDR1 SGHRS and CDR2 YFSETQ. The germline V and J ends were trimmed by 0 bases and 5 bases, with 9 bases remaining between them. The length of the CDR3 is 15 residues. Written as DNA, the CDR3 is TGCGCCAGCAGCTTGGGGGACACTAATAATTCACCCCTCCACTTT. It translates to CASSLGDTNNSPLHF. Full variable domain (remainder filled in from reference TRBV5-1 and TRBJ1-6): KAGVTQTPRYLIKTRGQQVTLSCSPISGHRSVSWYQQTPGQGLQFLFEYFSETQRNKGNFPGRFSGRQFSNSRSEMNVSTLELGDSALYLCASSLGDTNNSPLHFGNGTRLTVT.

DNA for the CDR3: TGTGCCACCAGTTCCGGGACACCAAGAGGCACCGGGGAGCTGTTTTTT. Protein: CATSSGTPRGTGELFF. The V and J genes are TRBV24-1 and TRBJ2-2; D perhaps matches TRBD1 (6 bases). The germline CDR1 and CDR2 sequences are KGHDR and SFDVKD. CDR3 length: 16 residues. Trimming took 6 bases from V and 4 from J, leaving 17 bases between them.

This clone occurred once. This rearrangement joins TRBV9 to TRBJ2-1, with 7 bases matching TRBD2. Losses at the gene ends were 3 bases for V and 3 bases for J; bases not matched to a gene: 3. The germline V gene encodes CDR1 SGDLS and CDR2 YYNGEE. The CDR3 covers 14 residues. The CDR3 protein is CASSAGGGYNEQFF. The DNA for the CDR3 is TGTGCCAGCAGCGCGGGCGGGGGCTACAATGAGCAGTTCTTC. The full variable domain, completed using reference TRBV9 and TRBJ2-1, is DSGVTQTPKHLITATGQRVTLRCSPRSGDLSVYWYQQSLDQGLQFLIQYYNGEERAKGNILERFSAQQFPDLHSELNLSSLELGDSALYFCASSAGGGYNEQFFGPGTRLTVL.

The chain combines TRBV11-2 with TRBJ2-2; no definite D call. The germline V and J ends were trimmed by 1 base and 2 bases, with 11 bases remaining between them. Looked up from germline, CDR1 is SGHAT and CDR2 is FQNNGV. This CDR3 has 16 residues. The CDR3 here is CASSLVAIINTGELFF. The CDR3 DNA is TGTGCCAGCAGCTTAGTAGCAATTATAAACACCGGGGAGCTGTTTTTT. The variable domain in full, with the rest retrieved from reference TRBV11-2 and TRBJ2-2, is EAGVAQSPRYKIIEKRQSVAFWCNPISGHATLYWYQQILGQGPKLLIQFQNNGVVDDSQLPKDRFSAERLKGVDSTLKIQPAKLEDSAVYLCASSLVAIINTGELFFGEGSRLTVL.

This sequence joins TRBV7-2 and TRBJ1-1; 9 nucleotides agree with TRBD1. The V segment lost 4 bases and the J segment 5 bases; nucleotides outside the gene matches: 5. Per germline, CDR1 SGHTA and CDR2 FQGNSA. This CDR3 contains 14 residues. In nucleotides, the CDR3 is TGTGCCAGCAGCTCCCAGGGACAGGGAACTGAAGCTTTCTTT. The encoded protein is CASSSQGQGTEAFF.

This chain uses TRBV25-1 with TRBJ2-5; the match to TRBD2 covers 11 bases. The CDR3 loop spans 16 amino acids. Germline CDR1 MGHDK, CDR2 SYGVNS. V lost 5 bases and J lost 5; bases outside the gene matches: 10. CDR3 protein: CASSKTSGGRGETQYF. In nucleotides, the CDR3 is TGTGCCAGCAGTAAAACTAGCGGGGGTCGCGGGGAGACCCAGTACTTC.

This clone was recorded only once. This sequence joins TRBV7-9 and TRBJ2-7, with TRBD2 matching 7 bases. The V segment lost 4 bases and the J segment 4 bases; nucleotides outside the gene matches: 10. The CDR3 contains 15 residues. CDR1 is SEHNR, CDR2 FQNEAQ, per germline (reference sequence). CDR3 sequence reads: CASSSSGAAGYEQYF. CDR3 DNA sequence: TGTGCCAGCAGCTCTAGCGGAGCCGCTGGGTACGAGCAGTACTTC.

V is TRBV7-8 and J is TRBJ2-1; TRBD2 might be the D (5 bases). CDR3 size: 15 residues. The V and J ends lost 4 bases and 11 bases respectively, with 21 bases between them. From germline, CDR1 is SGHVS and CDR2 FQNEAQ. The CDR3 sequence is CASSSALAGVWKQFF. CDR3 in DNA: TGTGCCAGCAGCTCCGCCCTGGCCGGGGTATGGAAGCAGTTCTTC.

The genes are TRBV2 and TRBJ2-7; possibly TRBD1 for D (5 bases). The V gene's germline CDR1 is SNHLY and CDR2 FYNNEI. The CDR3 contains 14 residues. The germline V and J ends were trimmed by 2 bases and 5 bases, with 13 bases remaining between them. The CDR3 DNA is TGTGCCAGCAGTGAATGGAAGGGGATAAACGAGCAGTACTTC. Amino acid sequence: CASSEWKGINEQYF.

This sequence joins TRBV7-9 and TRBJ2-1; D is possibly TRBD2 (5 bases). Deletions cut 1 base from V and 0 bases from J, with 13 bases between. CDR1 and CDR2 from the germline V gene are SEHNR and FQNEAQ (reference sequence). CDR3 length: 17 amino acids. The CDR3 is CASSLGERTLSYNEQFF. For the CDR3, the DNA is TGTGCCAGCAGCTTAGGGGAGAGAACTCTCTCCTACAATGAGCAGTTCTTC.

V gene TRBV19 combines with J gene TRBJ2-5; TRBD2 might be the D (7 bases). CDR1 LNHDA and CDR2 SQIVND come from the germline V gene (reference sequence). The V and J ends lost 5 bases and 5 bases respectively, with 15 bases between them. The length of the CDR3 is 14 residues. CDR3 DNA: TGTGCCAGTAGTCCGGGGAGGGGGAGCGAGACCCAGTACTTC. Residues: CASSPGRGSETQYF.

The chain uses TRBV21-1 and TRBJ2-1; the D call TRBD2 from the table was never checked on the DNA. TRBV21-1 constitutes a pseudogene. This CDR3 contains 20 residues. In DNA, the CDR3 is TGTGCCAGCAGCAAATCCCCGGCTAACCGGTGGGGAGCGTTTAACAATGAGCAGTTCTTC. Protein product: CASSKSPANRWGAFNNEQFF.